This T cell receptor beta chain was retrieved from a study of technical replicates of blood from several donors. Germline loops: CDR1 KGHSH, CDR2 LQKENI. With 6 bases removed from V and 1 base from J, the gap between germline ends came to 9 bases. There are 13 residues in the CDR3. The protocol was immunoSEQ multiplex PCR, while the TCRdb copy is restricted to in-frame clones and leaves out a portion. The sample gives approximately 70,000 clones, nearly 97% of which show up once; less than 0.3% is in the top ten. The receptor's source is a human donor in good health. Sequencing input: T cells isolated from PBMCs. The V call is TRBV18, the J call TRBJ1-1; D not certain. CDR3 loop: CASSTTANTEAFF. In DNA form, the CDR3 reads TGTGCCAGCTCGACTACAGCGAACACTGAAGCTTTCTTT. The complete variable domain, with remaining parts taken from reference TRBV18 and TRBJ1-1, reads NAGVMQNPRHLVRRRGQEARLRCSPMKGHSHVYWYRQLPEEGLKFMVYLQKENIIDESGMPKERFSAEFPKEGPSILRIQQVVRGDSAAYFCASSTTANTEAFFGQGTRLTVV.